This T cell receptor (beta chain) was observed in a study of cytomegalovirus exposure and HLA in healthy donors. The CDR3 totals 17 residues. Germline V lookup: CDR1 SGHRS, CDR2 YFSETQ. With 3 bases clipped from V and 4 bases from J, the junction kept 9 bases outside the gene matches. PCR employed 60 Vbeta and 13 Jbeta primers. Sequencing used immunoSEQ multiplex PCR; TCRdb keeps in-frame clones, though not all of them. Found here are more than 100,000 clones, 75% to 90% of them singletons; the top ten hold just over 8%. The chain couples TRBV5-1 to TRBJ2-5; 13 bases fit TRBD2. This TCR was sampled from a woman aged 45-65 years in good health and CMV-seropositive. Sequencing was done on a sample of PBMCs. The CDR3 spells CASSSGTSGVAGETQYF. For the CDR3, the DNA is TGCGCCAGCAGCTCTGGGACTAGCGGGGTGGCAGGAGAGACCCAGTACTTC.